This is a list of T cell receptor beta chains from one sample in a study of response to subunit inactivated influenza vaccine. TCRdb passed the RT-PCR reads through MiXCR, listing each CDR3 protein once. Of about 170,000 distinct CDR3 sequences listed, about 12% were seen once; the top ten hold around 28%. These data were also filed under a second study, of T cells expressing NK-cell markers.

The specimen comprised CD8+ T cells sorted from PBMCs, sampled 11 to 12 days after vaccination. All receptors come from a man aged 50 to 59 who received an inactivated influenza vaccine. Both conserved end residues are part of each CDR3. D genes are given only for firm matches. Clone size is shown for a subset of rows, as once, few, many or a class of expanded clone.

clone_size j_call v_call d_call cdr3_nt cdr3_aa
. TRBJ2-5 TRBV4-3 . TGCGCCAGCAGCCCCATGGGAGGGGGGCGTGTGGAGACCCAGTACTTC CASSPMGGGRVETQYF
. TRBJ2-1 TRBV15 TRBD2 TGTGCCACCAGCAGAGCGGGGTATTTCGTAGCGGGAGCTGATGAGCAGTTCTTC CATSRAGYFVAGADEQFF
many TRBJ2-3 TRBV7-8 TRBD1 TGTGCCAGCAGCTCCCTGAGGGGGCCAGATACGCAGTATTTT CASSSLRGPDTQYF
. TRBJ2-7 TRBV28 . TGTGCCAGCAAAGCCGTAGGCGCCCACGAGCAGTACTTC CASKAVGAHEQYF
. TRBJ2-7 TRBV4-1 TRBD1 TGCGCCAGCAGCCCAACCACCTTGACAGGGACCTACGAGCAGTACTTC CASSPTTLTGTYEQYF
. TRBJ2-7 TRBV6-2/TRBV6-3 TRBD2 TGTGCCAGCAGTTATCAGGAGCTAATGGGACTAGCGGGGAATGAGCAGTACTTC CASSYQELMGLAGNEQYF
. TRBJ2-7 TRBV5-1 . TGCGCCAGCAGCTTGGGTAGAGGCGGTCCCTACGAGCAGTACTTC CASSLGRGGPYEQYF
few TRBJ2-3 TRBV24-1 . TGTGCCACCAGTGCCCTATCTACGGGGTCGGGCACAGATACGCAGTATTTT CATSALSTGSGTDTQYF
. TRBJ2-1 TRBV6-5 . TGTGCCAGCAGTTACGTGTCGGGGGGCTGGTACAATGAGCAGTTCTTC CASSYVSGGWYNEQFF
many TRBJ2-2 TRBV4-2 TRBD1 TGTGCCAGCAGTCCGGGACAGTACACCGGGGAGCTGTTTTTT CASSPGQYTGELFF
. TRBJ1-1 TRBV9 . TGTGCCAGCAGCGTAGAAGGGTACACTGAAGCTTTCTTT CASSVEGYTEAFF
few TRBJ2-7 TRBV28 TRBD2 TGTGCCAGCAGTTTTTTTAGCGGGAACGAGCAGTACTTC CASSFFSGNEQYF
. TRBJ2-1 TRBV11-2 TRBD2 TGTGCCAGCAGCACTAGCGGGGGGGCCGATGAGCAGTTCTTC CASSTSGGADEQFF
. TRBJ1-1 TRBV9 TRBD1 TGTGCCAGCAGCGCCCCGGGACAGGGGCCCGCTGAAGCTTTCTTT CASSAPGQGPAEAFF
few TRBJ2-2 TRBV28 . TGTGCCAGCAGATTCGTGGGGGAGGATAACACCGGGGAGCTGTTTTTT CASRFVGEDNTGELFF
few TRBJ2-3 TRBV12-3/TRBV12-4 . TGTGCCAGCATCCAAGATTACACCACAGATACGCAGTATTTT CASIQDYTTDTQYF
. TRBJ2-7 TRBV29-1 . TGCAGCGTTGTGGGACACCCGAGCTCCTACGAGCAGTACTTC CSVVGHPSSYEQYF
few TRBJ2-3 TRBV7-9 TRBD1 TGTGCCAGCAGCAGCCCGGGACAGGGGGCGAAAGATACGCAGTATTTT CASSSPGQGAKDTQYF
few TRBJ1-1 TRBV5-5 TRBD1 TGTGCCAGCAGCTTGGGGGGACAGGTTGAAGCTTTCTTT CASSLGGQVEAFF
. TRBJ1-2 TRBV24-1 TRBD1 TGTGCCACCAGTGATTTGCAGCCGGGACAGGGATTTTCTGGCTACACCTTC CATSDLQPGQGFSGYTF
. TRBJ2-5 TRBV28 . TGTGCCAGCAGTTCTCCCCAGGGCAGGGCGGAGACCCAGTACTTC CASSSPQGRAETQYF
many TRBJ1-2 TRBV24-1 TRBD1 TGTGCCACCAGTGAACAGGGGTGGAGGTTCACCTTC CATSEQGWRFTF
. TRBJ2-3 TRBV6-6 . TGTGCCAGCAGTTTCACAGAAACAGATACGCAGTATTTT CASSFTETDTQYF
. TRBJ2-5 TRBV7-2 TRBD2 TGTGCCAGCAGAGCGGGGGGGCTTTGGTCAGAGACCCAGTACTTC CASRAGGLWSETQYF
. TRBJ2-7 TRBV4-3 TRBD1 TGCGCCAGCAGCCAAGATGGACAGGGGTCGGCCTACGAGCAGTACTTC CASSQDGQGSAYEQYF
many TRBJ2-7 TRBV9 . TGTGCCAGCAGCGCCACATTACAGGGATACGAGCAGTACTTC CASSATLQGYEQYF
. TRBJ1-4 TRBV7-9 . TGTGCCAGCAGCTTAGCGGTTACTCCAAATGAAAAACTGTTTTTT CASSLAVTPNEKLFF
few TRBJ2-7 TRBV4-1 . TGCGCCAGCAGCCAAGGACCTACAGGTTACGAGCAGTACTTC CASSQGPTGYEQYF
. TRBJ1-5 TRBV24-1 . TGTGCCACCAGTGATGCCAGGTGGGATAGCAATCAGCCCCAGCATTTT CATSDARWDSNQPQHF
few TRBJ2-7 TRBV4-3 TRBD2 TGCGCCAGCAGCAGGAGAGCGGGGGCCCCCTACGAGCAGTACTTC CASSRRAGAPYEQYF
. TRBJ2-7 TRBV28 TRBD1 TGTGCCAGCAGCCCGGGACAGTACGAGCAGTACTTC CASSPGQYEQYF
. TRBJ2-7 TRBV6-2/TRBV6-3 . TGTGCCAGCAGCAAGGAACTTGAGGACGAGCAGTACTTC CASSKELEDEQYF
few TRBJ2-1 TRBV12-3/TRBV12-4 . TGTGCCAGCAGACCTCTACTTGATGAGCAGTTCTTC CASRPLLDEQFF
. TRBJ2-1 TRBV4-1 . TGCGCCAGCAGCCAATTTTTTGGGGCTTACAATGAGCAGTTCTTC CASSQFFGAYNEQFF
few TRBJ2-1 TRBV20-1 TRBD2 TGCAGTGCTAGAGCTACGGGAGCGGGGAATGAGCAGTTCTTC CSARATGAGNEQFF
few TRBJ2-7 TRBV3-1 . TGTGCCAGCAGCCACAGGGAGTCCTACGAGCAGTACTTC CASSHRESYEQYF
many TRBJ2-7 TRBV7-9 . TGTGCCAGCAGCTTAGCCGACATGGGCGAGCAGTACTTC CASSLADMGEQYF
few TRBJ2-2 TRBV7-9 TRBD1 TGTGCCAGCAGGGTACAGGGGATGCCCGGGGAGCTGTTTTTT CASRVQGMPGELFF
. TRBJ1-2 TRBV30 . TGTGCCTGGAGCACCTTAGGGATTAACTATGGCTACACCTTC CAWSTLGINYGYTF
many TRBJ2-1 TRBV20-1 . TGCAGTGGGCGGGAACCGCCAACGTACAATGAGCAGTTCTTC CSGREPPTYNEQFF
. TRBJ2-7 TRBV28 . TGTGCCAGCACAAGACTATACACCTCCTACGAGCAGTACTTC CASTRLYTSYEQYF
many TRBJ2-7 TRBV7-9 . TGTGCCAGCAGCTTAGCGCCCGGGACACCGCCCGAGCAGTACTTC CASSLAPGTPPEQYF
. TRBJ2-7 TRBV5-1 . TGCGCCAGCAGCTTGTCTCAGGGGCGAAAAGAGCAGTACTTC CASSLSQGRKEQYF
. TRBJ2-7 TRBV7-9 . TGTGCCAGCAGCTTCCCCGGGACCTTGGATTACGAGCAGTACTTC CASSFPGTLDYEQYF
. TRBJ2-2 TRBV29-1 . TGCAGCGTGAGGACAGCAGCCGGGGAGCTGTTTTTT CSVRTAAGELFF
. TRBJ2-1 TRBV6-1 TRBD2 TGTGCCAGCAGTGCGGGTCTAGCGGGGGGCCCGAGCTCCTACAATGAGCAGTTCTTC CASSAGLAGGPSSYNEQFF